The T cell receptor (beta chain) described here comes from a study of CD8 T cells in ankylosing spondylitis. Overall study results and limits: Characteristic of ankylosing spondylitis blood, it appeared, was a TCR beta motif comprising several highly homologous variants. There was reportedly significant enrichment of clones that were disease-linked in matched ankylosing spondylitis synovial fluid.

Points on this clonotype: Its antigen is not identified.

The authors made TCR beta libraries by quantitative 5'-RACE with molecular barcodes. TCRdb reprocessed the 5' RACE reads via MiXCR and lists one record per CDR3 protein. The sample holds about 250,000 distinct CDR3 sequences, 20% to 30% seen once. The CDR3 has 15 amino acids. Germline CDR1 DFQATT, CDR2 SNEGSKA (reference sequence). Trimming removed 2 bases from V and 3 bases from J, with 17 bases in between. The chain has TRBV20-1 and TRBJ2-7; D gene unclear. This clonotype was sampled from a male donor with ankylosing spondylitis or in good health (not recorded which). Sequencing was carried out using blood, either unsorted or a sorted T cell fraction (not recorded which). CDR3 residues: CSARFSHRRRYEQYF. In DNA, the CDR3 is TGCAGTGCTAGATTCAGCCATCGACGGCGCTACGAGCAGTACTTC.